The clone carrying this T cell receptor beta chain was counted at least ten times. These data are taken from a study of T cells in Graves' hyperthyroidism and ophthalmopathy. The source material, RNA transcripts, was used to amplify TCR beta CDR3 regions. The HTBI primer set was used in a first-round RT-PCR of the TCR CDR3. A single record per CDR3 protein comes from TCRdb applying MiXCR to the multiplex PCR reads. The sample carries hundreds of thousands of distinct CDR3 sequences, more than 11% recorded once. The TCR comes from a woman aged 25 to 39 with Graves' hyperthyroidism that later progressed to Graves' ophthalmopathy. Sample: blood.

CDR3 nucleotide sequence: TGTGCCACCAGTGACTCGGGACTAGTTGCTGATACGCAGTATTTT. It translates to CATSDSGLVADTQYF. This chain uses TRBV24-1 with TRBJ2-3, with 8 positions matching TRBD2. Germline assignment: CDR1 KGHDR and CDR2 SFDVKD. Losses at the gene ends were 4 bases for V and 6 bases for J; bases not matched to a gene: 8. The length of the CDR3 is 15 residues.